These 6 T cell receptor beta chains were sequenced from one sample in a study of multiple sclerosis patients with progressive multifocal leukoencephalopathy (dated 2019 in TCRdb). Library prep was done by the immunoSEQ multiplex PCR assay. Imported from immuneACCESS, the table was reduced by TCRdb to in-frame sequences with V and J called. These copies leave out some clones; in studies compared against another copy, an unresolved V gene accounts for under half, and the cause of the remainder is not known. This sample comprises about 33,000 clones, roughly 87% of them detected only once. Together, the top ten hold 3% to 3.5% of the sample. The time point tag for this specimen amounts to: time of PML onset. The treatment or condition label corresponds to: on natalizumab therapy at sampling. This material consisted of PBMCs, taken from a patient treated with natalizumab. Receptors originate from a human donor with progressive multifocal leukoencephalopathy.

The chain employs TRBV6-6 and TRBJ1-1; maybe TRBD1 (5 bases). The germline gives CDR1 MNHNY, CDR2 SVGAGI (reference sequence). Trimming left V 5 bases short and J 5 bases short, with 15 bases between. The CDR3 has 14 amino acids. The CDR3 region is CASSNLQGVTEAFF. CDR3 nucleotide sequence: TGTGCCAGCAGTAACCTCCAGGGAGTGACTGAAGCTTTCTTT.

This clone appeared a single time. The chain couples TRBV7-2 to TRBJ2-1; D unresolved. CDR3 length: 16 amino acids. V shed 2 bases and J shed 5 bases, with 16 bases lying between them. Germline V gene sequence: CDR1 SGHTA, CDR2 FQGNSA. CDR3 amino acids: CASSLWSSGRNNEQFF. The CDR3 DNA reads as TGTGCCAGCAGCTTATGGTCCTCAGGCCGAAACAATGAGCAGTTCTTC.

There are a few counts of this clone. The chain has TRBV4-3 and TRBJ1-1, with TRBD1 identical over 7 bases. Trimming at V came to 0 bases and at J to 7 bases, leaving 2 bases not matched to a gene. CDR1 and CDR2 from the germline V gene are LGHNA and YSLEER. This CDR3 contains 13 residues. CDR3 coding DNA: TGCGCCAGCAGCCAAGATCGGGACAGTGAAGCTTTCTTT. Amino acid sequence: CASSQDRDSEAFF.

V usage is TRBV29-1 and J usage is TRBJ2-3; D is possibly TRBD1 (6 bases). Trimming pared 7 bases from V and 1 base from J, leaving 15 bases between. CDR3 size: 14 residues. In germline, CDR1 is SQVTM, CDR2 ANQGSEA. CDR3: CSAMTGGGTDTQYF. The CDR3 region has the DNA TGCAGCGCGATGACAGGCGGCGGCACAGATACGCAGTATTTT.

The J gene is TRBJ1-3, the V gene TRBV28; possible D gene TRBD1, 5 bases. Germline V gene lookup returns CDR1 MDHEN and CDR2 SYDVKM. The CDR3 has 20 amino acids. V shed 5 bases and J shed 8 bases, with 34 bases lying between them. The CDR3 sequence: CASSAGRSGRLGLGSDTIYF. CDR3 coding DNA: TGTGCCAGCAGTGCAGGGAGGAGCGGACGGCTCGGGCTAGGGTCGGACACCATATATTTT.

The chain combines TRBV29-1 with TRBJ2-1; perhaps TRBD2 as D (5 bases). CDR1 and CDR2 from the germline V gene are SQVTM and ANQGSEA. This CDR3 has 12 amino acids. The CDR3 DNA is TGCACCGAGAGGAGGAGGAGCAATGAGCAGTTCTTC. Its translation: CTERRRSNEQFF.